This T cell receptor beta chain appears in the sequencing data of a study of control samples from healthy donors and cancer patients. V lost 4 bases to trimming and J lost 2 bases, with 13 bases between them. In germline, CDR1 is SGHDT, CDR2 YYEEEE. The CDR3 loop spans 15 amino acids. Repertoires were generated with immunoSEQ multiplex PCR, while TCRdb's copy carries only in-frame clones and drops some. The sample shows about 18,000 clones, approximately 80% of them seen only once. The source is a man at least 80 years old with head and neck cancer. The sequenced sample consisted of PBMCs. The chain employs TRBV5-6 and TRBJ1-5; D unresolved. CDR3 loop: CASSTRETGNQPQHF. The CDR3 bases are TGTGCCAGCAGCACCCGGGAGACGGGCAATCAGCCCCAGCATTTT.